Listed below are T cell receptor beta chains from one sample, sequenced in a study of a mutant IDH1 vaccine in newly diagnosed glioma. The data were produced by immunoSEQ multiplex PCR, yet TCRdb's version contains in-frame clones alone and is incomplete. The profile covers 65,000 to 70,000 clones, with 80% to 90% appearing a single time and 2.5% to 3.5% taken by the ten largest. This material consisted of PBMCs, taken from a glioma patient treated with radiotherapy, temozolomide or both. The receptors come from a man aged 25-45 years with glioma. The CDR3 runs from the conserved cysteine through the conserved F or W. The D gene is left open where the match is weak. Some rows have no size entry. The others give once, few or many, or a class for an expanded clone.

CDR3aa	CDR3nt	j_gene	v_gene	d_gene	abundance
CASSDSGGGTWNEQFF	TGTGCCAGCAGTGACTCCGGGGGAGGTACCTGGAATGAGCAGTTCTTC	TRBJ2-1	TRBV6-4	NA	NA
CASSYSGQLNSPLHF	TGTGCCAGCAGTTACTCTGGACAGCTAAATTCACCCCTCCACTTT	TRBJ1-6	TRBV6-6	NA	NA
CASSVGLSTGELFF	TGTGCCAGCAGTGTGGGCTTAAGCACCGGGGAGCTGTTTTTT	TRBJ2-2	TRBV2	NA	NA
CASSPSLSWDYGYTF	TGTGCCAGCAGCCCGTCCCTTTCTTGGGACTATGGCTACACCTTC	TRBJ1-2	TRBV28	NA	once
CASSEGLWMGPTQYF	TGTGCCAGCAGTGAAGGGTTATGGATGGGACCGACCCAGTACTTC	TRBJ2-5	TRBV6-1	NA	NA
CASRTTGFNQPQHF	TGTGCCAGCAGGACCACGGGTTTCAATCAGCCCCAGCATTTT	TRBJ1-5	TRBV28	NA	NA
CATSTVTDSPSETQYF	TGTGCCACCAGCACCGTAACAGATTCCCCTTCGGAGACCCAGTACTTC	TRBJ2-5	TRBV15	NA	NA
CASTYSQGLVNEQFF	TGTGCCAGCACGTACTCACAGGGTTTGGTCAATGAGCAGTTCTTC	TRBJ2-1	TRBV6-6	NA	NA
CASSSRTSGEGEQFF	TGTGCCAGCAGTAGCCGGACTAGCGGGGAAGGTGAGCAGTTCTTC	TRBJ2-1	TRBV6-1	TRBD2	NA
CASSEGTSGAHPDTQYF	TGTGCCAGCAGTGAGGGGACTAGCGGGGCTCATCCAGATACGCAGTATTTT	TRBJ2-3	TRBV25-1	TRBD2	NA
CASSPTRASQGQPQHF	TGTGCCAGCAGTCCTACCCGCGCATCACAGGGTCAGCCCCAGCATTTT	TRBJ1-5	TRBV28	NA	NA
CASSIQAADTQYF	TGTGCCAGCAGCATTCAAGCAGCAGATACGCAGTATTTT	TRBJ2-3	TRBV7-2	NA	NA
CASSPPDGGKNTEAFF	TGTGCCAGCTCACCACCGGATGGCGGGAAGAACACTGAAGCTTTCTTT	TRBJ1-1	TRBV18	NA	once
CASSPTGQNTEAFF	TGTGCCAGCTCACCGACAGGGCAGAACACTGAAGCTTTCTTT	TRBJ1-1	TRBV18	TRBD1	NA
CASKTGVGEQYF	TGTGCCAGCAAGACAGGGGTCGGCGAGCAGTACTTC	TRBJ2-7	TRBV25-1	TRBD1	NA
CASSFQGTNYGYTF	TGTGCCAGCAGCTTTCAGGGAACTAACTATGGCTACACCTTC	TRBJ1-2	TRBV7-9	NA	NA
CASSPPFGGYTF	TGTGCCAGCAGCCCCCCATTCGGGGGCTACACCTTC	TRBJ1-2	TRBV7-8	NA	NA
CASSRGLAEETQYF	TGTGCCAGCAGCCGAGGACTAGCGGAAGAGACCCAGTACTTC	TRBJ2-5	TRBV5-5	TRBD2	once
CASSSGIYPYEQYF	TGTGCCAGTTCCTCAGGAATTTACCCATACGAGCAGTACTTC	TRBJ2-7	TRBV19	NA	NA
CASSFGLAGGTQETQYF	TGTGCCAGCAGCTTTGGACTAGCGGGGGGAACCCAAGAGACCCAGTACTTC	TRBJ2-5	TRBV5-4	TRBD2	once
CASSLRGQSTDTQYF	TGTGCCAGCAGCCTCCGGGGCCAAAGCACAGATACGCAGTATTTT	TRBJ2-3	TRBV14	NA	NA
CASSLGQDGEKLFF	TGCGCCAGCAGCTTGGGGCAGGACGGTGAAAAACTGTTTTTT	TRBJ1-4	TRBV5-1	NA	NA
CASSSKDRAYEQYF	TGTGCCAGCAGCTCGAAGGACAGGGCCTACGAGCAGTACTTC	TRBJ2-7	TRBV11-2	TRBD1	NA
CASSLRTGGYEKLFF	TGTGCCAGCAGCCTCCGGACAGGGGGTTACGAAAAACTGTTTTTT	TRBJ1-4	TRBV7-8	TRBD1	NA
CASSRGQGETQYF	TGTGCCAGCAGCCGCGGACAGGGAGAGACCCAGTACTTC	TRBJ2-5	TRBV27	TRBD1	once
CASSRPRAAPSGNTIYF	TGTGCCAGCTCACGACCCCGCGCGGCCCCCTCTGGAAACACCATATATTTT	TRBJ1-3	TRBV18	NA	NA
CASSYGGSNQPQHF	TGTGCCAGCAGTTACGGGGGGAGCAATCAGCCCCAGCATTTT	TRBJ1-5	TRBV6-5	NA	NA
CASSLVGQISTKAFF	TGTGCCAGCAGCTTAGTTGGACAGATATCAACAAAAGCTTTCTTT	TRBJ1-1	TRBV7-9	NA	once
CASSQGMVSYEAFF	TGCGCCAGCAGCCAAGGGATGGTTTCGTATGAAGCTTTCTTT	TRBJ1-1	TRBV4-1	NA	few
CASSLSPRARNEQFF	TGTGCCAGCAGCCTCAGTCCGCGTGCCCGCAATGAGCAGTTCTTC	TRBJ2-1	TRBV11-3	NA	NA
CASSPAAGANYGYTF	TGTGCCAGCTCACCAGCGGCAGGGGCTAACTATGGCTACACCTTC	TRBJ1-2	TRBV18	NA	NA
CASSFGPHRGRGDGYTF	TGTGCCAGCAGCTTTGGTCCCCACAGGGGGCGAGGGGATGGCTACACCTTC	TRBJ1-2	TRBV5-6	TRBD1	NA
CASSVTGSGWVYGYTF	TGTGCCAGCAGTGTGACAGGGTCGGGGTGGGTCTATGGCTACACCTTC	TRBJ1-2	TRBV6-1	TRBD1	once
CASSHPGLGVYEQYF	TGCGCCAGCAGCCATCCCGGACTAGGGGTTTACGAGCAGTACTTC	TRBJ2-7	TRBV4-1	TRBD2	NA
CASSLDRDGTYEQYF	TGCGCCAGCAGCTTGGACCGGGACGGAACCTACGAGCAGTACTTC	TRBJ2-7	TRBV5-1	NA	NA
CASTPPGASGEQYF	TGTGCCAGCACCCCGCCGGGGGCGTCTGGCGAGCAGTACTTC	TRBJ2-7	TRBV2	NA	NA
CASSLGQNTEAFF	TGTGCCAGCAGCTTAGGACAGAACACTGAAGCTTTCTTT	TRBJ1-1	TRBV11-2	NA	NA
CASSSGQGRTYNEQFF	TGTGCCAGCAGCTCTGGACAGGGCCGTACCTACAATGAGCAGTTCTTC	TRBJ2-1	TRBV11-3	TRBD1	NA
CASSLLGGDLYEQYF	TGTGCCAGCAGTTTATTAGGGGGGGATCTCTACGAGCAGTACTTC	TRBJ2-7	TRBV28	NA	NA
CATARDSNQPQHF	TGTGCCACTGCCAGAGATAGCAATCAGCCCCAGCATTTT	TRBJ1-5	TRBV2	NA	NA
CASSTTLYNEQFF	TGTGCCAGCAGTACTACTTTATACAATGAGCAGTTCTTC	TRBJ2-1	TRBV6-4	NA	NA
CASSQGQGRAFGNEQFF	TGTGCCAGCAGCCAGGGACAGGGGCGCGCCTTCGGGAATGAGCAGTTCTTC	TRBJ2-1	TRBV14	TRBD1	NA
CASSLTTGDRGSSYNEQFF	TGTGCCAGCAGCTTAACTACGGGCGACAGGGGATCATCCTACAATGAGCAGTTCTTC	TRBJ2-1	TRBV11-2	TRBD1	NA